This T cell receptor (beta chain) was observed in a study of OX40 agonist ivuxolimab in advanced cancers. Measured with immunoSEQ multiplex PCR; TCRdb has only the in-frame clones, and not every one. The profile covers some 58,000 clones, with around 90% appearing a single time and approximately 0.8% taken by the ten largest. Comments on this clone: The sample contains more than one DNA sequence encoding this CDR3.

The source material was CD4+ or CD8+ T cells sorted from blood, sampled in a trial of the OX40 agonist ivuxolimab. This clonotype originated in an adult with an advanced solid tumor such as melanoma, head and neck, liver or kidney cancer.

CDR3 loop: CAWSPDRMSGTQYF. The CDR3, as DNA: TGTGCCTGGAGCCCAGACCGGATGAGCGGGACCCAGTACTTC. The chain is built from TRBV30 and TRBJ2-5, with D tentatively TRBD2 (5 bases). The CDR3 runs to 14 residues. From germline, CDR1 is GTSNPN and CDR2 SVGIG (reference sequence). Trimming cost V 3 bases and J 7 bases, with 18 bases left between them.